This T cell receptor (beta chain) was sequenced in a study of blood T cells in healthy people across ages. The germline V gene encodes CDR1 SNHLY and CDR2 FYNNEI. This CDR3 is 15 amino acids long. V shed 6 bases, J shed 8 bases, and the junction held 8 bases outside the gene matches. Together with a sample-barcoded 5' primer, a J-beta primer mix was included in a second PCR lasting 7 to 11 cycles. Each CDR3 protein is one row after TCRdb ran MiXCR on the 5' RACE reads. Of about 1.8 million distinct CDR3 sequences detected, around half appear once; the ten largest clones hold approximately 2.1%. J is TRBJ2-1 and V is TRBV2, with TRBD2 matching 12 bases. Sample: blood. The clonotype originates from a woman in her forties in good health. The CDR3 sequence is CASRTRLAGDDEQFF. The CDR3 DNA is TGTGCCAGCAGGACGAGACTAGCGGGGGACGATGAGCAGTTCTTC.